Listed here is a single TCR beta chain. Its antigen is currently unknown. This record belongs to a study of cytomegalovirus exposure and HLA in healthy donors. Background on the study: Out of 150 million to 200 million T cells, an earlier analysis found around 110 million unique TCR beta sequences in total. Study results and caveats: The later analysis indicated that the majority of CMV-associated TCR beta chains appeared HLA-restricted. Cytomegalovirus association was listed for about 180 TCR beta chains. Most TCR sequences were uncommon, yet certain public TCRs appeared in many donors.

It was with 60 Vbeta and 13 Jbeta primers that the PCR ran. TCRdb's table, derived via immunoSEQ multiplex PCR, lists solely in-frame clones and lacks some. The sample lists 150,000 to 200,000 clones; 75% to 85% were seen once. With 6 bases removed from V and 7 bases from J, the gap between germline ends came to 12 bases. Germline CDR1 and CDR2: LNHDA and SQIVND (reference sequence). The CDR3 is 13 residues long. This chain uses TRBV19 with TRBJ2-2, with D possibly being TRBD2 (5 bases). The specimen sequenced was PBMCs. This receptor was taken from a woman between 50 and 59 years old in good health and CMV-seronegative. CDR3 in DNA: TGTGCCAGTAGCACGACTGGAGGCGGGGAGCTGTTTTTT. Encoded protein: CASSTTGGGELFF. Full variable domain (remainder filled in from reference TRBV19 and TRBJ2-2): DGGITQSPKYLFRKEGQNVTLSCEQNLNHDAMYWYRQDPGQGLRLIYYSQIVNDFQKGDIAEGYSVSREKKESFPLTVTSAQKNPTAFYLCASSTTGGGELFFGEGSRLTVL.